Shown below are 13 T cell receptor beta chains from a single sample sequenced in a study of human T cells and chemical hapten exposure. Time point reported: pre-sensitization, week 0. The treatment here: therapeutic diphenylcyclopropenone sensitization with weekly scalp DPC. TCRdb processed the RACE reads anew with MiXCR; each CDR3 protein has one entry. The data contain 180,000 or so distinct CDR3 sequences, under 35% of them singletons. Sequences were derived from whole blood, sampled in connection with sensitization to the hapten diphenylcyclopropenone (DPC). The receptors were sampled from a woman in her thirties with alopecia areata. Some clones in this sample may be carry-over from other donors' samples.

The chain joins TRBV28 to TRBJ1-5; 7 nucleotides align to TRBD1. The CDR3 totals 17 residues. The ends lost 8 bases at V and 5 bases at J; junction bases unmatched: 18. CDR1 is MDHEN, CDR2 SYDVKM, per germline. The CDR3 loop is CASGTGRGTVSYQPQHF. The CDR3 DNA reads TGTGCCAGCGGGACCGGCAGGGGGACCGTTTCTTATCAGCCCCAGCATTTT. Drawing the rest from reference TRBV28 and TRBJ1-5, the complete variable domain is DVKVTQSSRYLVKRTGEKVFLECVQDMDHENMFWYRQDPGLGLRLIYFSYDVKMKEKGDIPEGYSVSREKKERFSLILESASTNQTSMYLCASGTGRGTVSYQPQHFGDGTRLSIL.

This clonotype was counted at least ten times. The chain uses TRBV5-6 and TRBJ1-1; D uncertain. The V end was cut by 2 bases, the J end by 2 bases, with 4 bases between. The CDR3 consists of 12 residues. The germline V gene encodes CDR1 SGHDT and CDR2 YYEEEE. CDR3 in amino acids: CASSLFNTEAFF. The CDR3 nucleotides read TGTGCCAGCAGCTTATTCAACACTGAAGCTTTCTTT.

The chain has TRBV29-1 and TRBJ2-3; TRBD2 might be the D (6 bases). With 3 bases removed from V and 2 bases from J, the gap between germline ends came to 12 bases. The CDR3 spans 14 residues. CDR1 SQVTM and CDR2 ANQGSEA come from the germline V gene. The CDR3 spells CSVDRAGITDTQYF. CDR3 coding DNA: TGCAGCGTTGATCGGGCGGGGATCACAGATACGCAGTATTTT.

This chain's CDR3 is CASMVFSGELFF. CDR3 sequence (DNA): TGTGCCAGCATGGTGTTCTCTGGGGAGCTGTTTTTT. The chain joins TRBV28 to TRBJ2-2; no clear D gene. This CDR3 has 12 amino acids. The V and J ends lost 7 bases and 8 bases respectively, with 11 bases between them. Germline V CDR1 and CDR2: MDHEN, SYDVKM.

The chain joins TRBV5-1 to TRBJ2-2, with a weak D call TRBD1 (5 bases). This CDR3 region has 14 residues. CDR1 and CDR2 (germline): SGHRS, YFSETQ. V gave up 6 bases and J gave up 1 base, with 10 bases separating them. CDR3 sequence reads: CASKVTENTGELFF. CDR3 DNA: TGCGCCAGCAAGGTGACAGAGAACACCGGGGAGCTGTTTTTT.

The chain combines TRBV28 with TRBJ2-2; 8 nucleotides agree with TRBD2. Germline V gene sequence: CDR1 MDHEN, CDR2 SYDVKM. The CDR3 extends over 14 amino acids. Unmatched junction bases numbered 3, after V lost 3 bases and J lost 6 bases. Written as DNA, the CDR3 is TGTGCCAGCAGTTTCGGGGGGGCATCCGGGGAGCTGTTTTTT. Translated, it gives CASSFGGASGELFF.

The rearrangement joins TRBV5-1 to TRBJ2-3; D is unresolved. The CDR3 runs to 14 residues. Germline CDR1 and CDR2: SGHRS and YFSETQ. The V and J ends lost 0 bases and 5 bases respectively, with 10 bases between them. The CDR3, as DNA: TGCGCCAGCAGCTTGGGGCGCTTGGGAGATACGCAGTATTTT. Amino acids: CASSLGRLGDTQYF.

This clonotype appeared a few times. The V gene is TRBV12-3 or TRBV12-4, the J gene TRBJ2-5; 7 positions match TRBD2. CDR3 length: 14 amino acids. V shed 7 bases and J 5 bases; nucleotides not matched to a gene: 10. The CDR3 DNA reads TGTGCCAGCAAATTAACTAGCGCCCGCGAGACCCAGTACTTC. Its translation is CASKLTSARETQYF.

The sample holds a few counts of this clonotype. This chain uses TRBV6-6 with TRBJ1-1; D is ambiguous. Looked up from germline, CDR1 is MNHNY and CDR2 is SVGAGI (reference sequence). This CDR3 has 14 amino acids. V was clipped by 8 bases and J by 0 bases, with 13 bases between them. The CDR3 bases are TGTGCCAGCGAACTCGGACCGTTGAACACTGAAGCTTTCTTT. It is translated as CASELGPLNTEAFF.

The chain recombines TRBV20-1 with TRBJ2-1; perhaps D is TRBD1 or TRBD2 (5 bases each). V was shortened by 0 bases and J by 7 bases, with 13 bases between the two germline ends. CDR3 length: 14 residues. CDR1 is DFQATT and CDR2 is SNEGSKA in the germline V gene (reference sequence). The CDR3 is CSARDWGRGNEQFF. The CDR3 DNA reads as TGCAGTGCTAGAGATTGGGGGAGAGGGAATGAGCAGTTCTTC.

This rearrangement joins TRBV5-1 to TRBJ1-2; 9 bases line up with TRBD1. V was clipped by 2 bases and J by 6 bases; unmatched bases: 2. Germline V gene data show CDR1 as SGHRS and CDR2 as YFSETQ. The CDR3 has 13 residues. CDR3 amino acids: CASSFTGGDGYTF. For the CDR3, the DNA is TGCGCCAGCAGCTTTACAGGGGGCGATGGCTACACCTTC.

J is TRBJ1-1 and V is TRBV5-5; no definite D call. V lost 0 bases and J 0 bases, leaving 15 bases between the germline ends. This CDR3 is built from 17 residues. Looked up from germline, CDR1 is SGHKS and CDR2 is YYEKEE (reference sequence). CDR3 nucleotides: TGTGCCAGCAGCTTGGATTTGGGATTAATGATGAACACTGAAGCTTTCTTT. Translation gives CASSLDLGLMMNTEAFF. The full variable domain, rest sourced from reference TRBV5-5 and TRBJ1-1, is DAGVTQSPTHLIKTRGQQVTLRCSPISGHKSVSWYQQVLGQGPQFIFQYYEKEERGRGNFPDRFSARQFPNYSSELNVNALLLGDSALYLCASSLDLGLMMNTEAFFGQGTRLTVV.

The sample holds a few counts of this clonotype. The V call is TRBV20-1, the J call TRBJ2-7; D is possibly TRBD1 (5 bases). The length of the CDR3 is 13 residues. The germline gives CDR1 DFQATT, CDR2 SNEGSKA (reference sequence). Trimming removed 4 bases at V and 0 bases at J, with 10 bases between. This CDR3 is CSATGHTSYEQYF. DNA of the CDR3: TGCAGTGCTACAGGACATACCTCCTACGAGCAGTACTTC.